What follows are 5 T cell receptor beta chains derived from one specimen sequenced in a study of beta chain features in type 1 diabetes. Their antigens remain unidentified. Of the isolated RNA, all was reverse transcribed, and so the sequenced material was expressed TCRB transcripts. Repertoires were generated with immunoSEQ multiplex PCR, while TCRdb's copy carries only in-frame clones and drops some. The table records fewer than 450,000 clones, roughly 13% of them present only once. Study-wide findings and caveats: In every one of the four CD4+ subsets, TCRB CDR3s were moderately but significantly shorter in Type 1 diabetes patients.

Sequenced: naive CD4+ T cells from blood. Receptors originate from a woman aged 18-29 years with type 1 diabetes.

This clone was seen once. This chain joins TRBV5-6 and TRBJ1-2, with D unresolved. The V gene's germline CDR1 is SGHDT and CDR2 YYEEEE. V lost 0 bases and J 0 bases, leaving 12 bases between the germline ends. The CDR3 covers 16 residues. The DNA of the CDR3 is TGTGCCAGCAGCTTGGCCCGGGGAGGGCCTAACTATGGCTACACCTTC. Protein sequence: CASSLARGGPNYGYTF. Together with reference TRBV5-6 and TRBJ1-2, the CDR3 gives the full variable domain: DAGVTQSPTHLIKTRGQQVTLRCSPKSGHDTVSWYQQALGQGPQFIFQYYEEEERQRGNFPDRFSGHQFPNYSSELNVNALLLGDSALYLCASSLARGGPNYGYTFGSGTRLTVV.

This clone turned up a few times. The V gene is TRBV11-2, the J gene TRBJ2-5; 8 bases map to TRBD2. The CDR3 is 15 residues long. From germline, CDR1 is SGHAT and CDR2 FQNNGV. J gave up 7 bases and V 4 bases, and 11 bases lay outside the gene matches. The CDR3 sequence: CASSSGLVGFGTQYF. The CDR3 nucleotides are TGTGCCAGCAGCTCGGGACTAGTTGGGTTCGGGACCCAGTACTTC.

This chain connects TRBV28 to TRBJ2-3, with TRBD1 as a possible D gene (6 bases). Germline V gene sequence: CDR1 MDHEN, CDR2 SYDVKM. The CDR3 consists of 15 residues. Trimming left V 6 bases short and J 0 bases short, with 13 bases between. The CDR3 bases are TGTGCCAGCAGCGACAGGCGTTCTAGCACAGATACGCAGTATTTT. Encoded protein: CASSDRRSSTDTQYF.

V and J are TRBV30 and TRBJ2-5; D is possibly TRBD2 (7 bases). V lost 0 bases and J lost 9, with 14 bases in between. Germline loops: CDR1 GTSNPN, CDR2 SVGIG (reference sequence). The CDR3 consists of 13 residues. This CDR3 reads CAWSVRVGGPQYF. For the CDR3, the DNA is TGTGCCTGGAGTGTACGGGTGGGGGGGCCCCAGTACTTC.

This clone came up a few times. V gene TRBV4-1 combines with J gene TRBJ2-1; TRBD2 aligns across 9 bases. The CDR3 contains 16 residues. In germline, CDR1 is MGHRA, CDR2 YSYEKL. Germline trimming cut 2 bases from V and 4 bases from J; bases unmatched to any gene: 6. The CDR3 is CASSQPTSGLYNEQFF. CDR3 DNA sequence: TGCGCCAGCAGCCAACCTACTAGCGGGCTTTACAATGAGCAGTTCTTC.